Listed below are T cell receptor beta chains from one sample, sequenced in a study of neurological immune-mediated disorders. TCRdb re-derived calls from the 5' RACE reads in MiXCR, one entry per CDR3 protein. The repertoire includes fewer than 85,000 distinct CDR3 sequences, over 15% of them detected once, and 15% sits in the top ten. The sequencing input was PBMCs. All receptors come from a woman aged 40 to 50 in good health. Each CDR3 is given with its conserved first and last residue. Fields, in order: clone size, V gene, D gene, J gene, CDR3 DNA, CDR3 protein. D genes are given only for firm matches. Some rows have no size entry. The others give once, few or many, or a class for an expanded clone.

clone size: many
V gene: TRBV4-1
D gene: NA
J gene: TRBJ1-2
CDR3 DNA: TGCGCCAGCAGCCAAGTGCCTCTCCAGGGGATCTATGGCTACACCTTC
CDR3 protein: CASSQVPLQGIYGYTF

clone size: NA
V gene: TRBV7-3
D gene: NA
J gene: TRBJ1-1
CDR3 DNA: TGTGCCAGCAGCTTAGAGACAGGCACTGAAGCTTTCTTT
CDR3 protein: CASSLETGTEAFF

clone size: few
V gene: TRBV12-3/TRBV12-4
D gene: NA
J gene: TRBJ2-4
CDR3 DNA: TGTGCCAGCAGCTCCTTACCCCATAACATTCAGTACTTC
CDR3 protein: CASSSLPHNIQYF

clone size: many
V gene: TRBV29-1
D gene: NA
J gene: TRBJ1-1
CDR3 DNA: TGCAGCGAGTTAAATGACAGCAATGAAGCTTTCTTT
CDR3 protein: CSELNDSNEAFF

clone size: many
V gene: TRBV7-2
D gene: TRBD1
J gene: TRBJ1-2
CDR3 DNA: TGTGCCAGCACGACAGGGCTGGGGGGCTACACCTTC
CDR3 protein: CASTTGLGGYTF

clone size: many
V gene: TRBV13
D gene: NA
J gene: TRBJ2-1
CDR3 DNA: TGTGCCAGCAGCCTCCGGGACTTACTAAACAATGAGCAGTTCTTC
CDR3 protein: CASSLRDLLNNEQFF

clone size: many
V gene: TRBV3-1
D gene: NA
J gene: TRBJ1-1
CDR3 DNA: TGTGCCAGCAGCCAATTCGGGGGTGGGACTGAAGCTTTCTTT
CDR3 protein: CASSQFGGGTEAFF

clone size: NA
V gene: TRBV19
D gene: TRBD1
J gene: TRBJ2-2
CDR3 DNA: TGTGCCAGTAGTACCCAGACAGGGACCGGGGAGCTGTTTTTT
CDR3 protein: CASSTQTGTGELFF

clone size: many
V gene: TRBV6-6
D gene: NA
J gene: TRBJ1-6
CDR3 DNA: TGTGCCAGCAGTTTCGAAAATTCACCCCTCCACTTT
CDR3 protein: CASSFENSPLHF

clone size: many
V gene: TRBV6-2/TRBV6-3
D gene: NA
J gene: TRBJ1-1
CDR3 DNA: TGTGCCAGCGGAGGGCCAATGAACACTGAAGCTTTCTTT
CDR3 protein: CASGGPMNTEAFF

clone size: many
V gene: TRBV5-1
D gene: TRBD2
J gene: TRBJ2-5
CDR3 DNA: TGCGCCAGCAGCTTGGGACTAGCGGGGACGTACCAAGAGACCCAGTACTTC
CDR3 protein: CASSLGLAGTYQETQYF

clone size: NA
V gene: TRBV6-5
D gene: NA
J gene: TRBJ1-1
CDR3 DNA: TGTGCCAGCAGCCAGATTGCGAACACTGAAGCTTTCTTT
CDR3 protein: CASSQIANTEAFF

clone size: many
V gene: TRBV12-3/TRBV12-4
D gene: NA
J gene: TRBJ2-3
CDR3 DNA: TGTGCCAGCAGGCCCGGCCCGGGGGGCGGGACAGATACGCAGTATTTT
CDR3 protein: CASRPGPGGGTDTQYF

clone size: many
V gene: TRBV5-6
D gene: TRBD2
J gene: TRBJ2-3
CDR3 DNA: TGTGCCACCAAGAAAGCGGGGGGCCCAGATACGCAGTATTTT
CDR3 protein: CATKKAGGPDTQYF

clone size: many
V gene: TRBV12-3/TRBV12-4
D gene: NA
J gene: TRBJ2-1
CDR3 DNA: TGTGCCAGCAGGGACTCCTACAATGAGCAGTTCTTC
CDR3 protein: CASRDSYNEQFF

clone size: many
V gene: TRBV4-2
D gene: NA
J gene: TRBJ1-4
CDR3 DNA: TGTGCCAGCAGCCAAGTGAACAGAATGGCAACTAATGAAAAACTGTTTTTT
CDR3 protein: CASSQVNRMATNEKLFF

clone size: many
V gene: TRBV7-2
D gene: NA
J gene: TRBJ2-1
CDR3 DNA: TGTGCCAGCACCCTCAGGGGCTACAATGAGCAGTTCTTC
CDR3 protein: CASTLRGYNEQFF

clone size: NA
V gene: TRBV3-1
D gene: NA
J gene: TRBJ2-3
CDR3 DNA: TGTACCAGCAGCAAAGATCGGGGGAATACGCAGTATTTT
CDR3 protein: CTSSKDRGNTQYF

clone size: many
V gene: TRBV6-2/TRBV6-3
D gene: NA
J gene: TRBJ1-2
CDR3 DNA: TGTGCCAGCAGCGACCGATTCTCTGGCTACACCTTC
CDR3 protein: CASSDRFSGYTF

clone size: NA
V gene: TRBV5-4
D gene: NA
J gene: TRBJ2-3
CDR3 DNA: TGTGCCAGCAGCGCCTGGGATGGCACAGATACGCAGTATTTT
CDR3 protein: CASSAWDGTDTQYF

clone size: NA
V gene: TRBV12-3/TRBV12-4
D gene: NA
J gene: TRBJ1-1
CDR3 DNA: TGTGCCAGCACGGGGGGGTGGACTGAAGCTTTCTTT
CDR3 protein: CASTGGWTEAFF

clone size: many
V gene: TRBV7-3
D gene: NA
J gene: TRBJ2-2
CDR3 DNA: TGTGCCAGCAGCTCGGTCACCGGGGAGCTGTTTTTT
CDR3 protein: CASSSVTGELFF

clone size: many
V gene: TRBV5-1
D gene: TRBD1
J gene: TRBJ2-3
CDR3 DNA: TGCGCCAGCAGTTACACCGGGACAGGGGTTGCAGATACGCAGTATTTT
CDR3 protein: CASSYTGTGVADTQYF

clone size: few
V gene: TRBV29-1
D gene: TRBD1
J gene: TRBJ2-1
CDR3 DNA: TGCAGCGTCGACAGGGCTGATGAGCAGTTCTTC
CDR3 protein: CSVDRADEQFF

clone size: NA
V gene: TRBV7-9
D gene: NA
J gene: TRBJ1-2
CDR3 DNA: TGTGCCAGCAGCTTAGGGCTGCAGCGAGGCTACACCTTC
CDR3 protein: CASSLGLQRGYTF

clone size: few
V gene: TRBV7-9
D gene: NA
J gene: TRBJ2-3
CDR3 DNA: TGTGCCAGCAGCTTAGTGGAAGGCCCCTACACAGATACGCAGTATTTT
CDR3 protein: CASSLVEGPYTDTQYF

clone size: many
V gene: TRBV7-2
D gene: TRBD1
J gene: TRBJ1-4
CDR3 DNA: TGTGCCAGCAGCTGGACAGGGCGGGAGGAAAAACTGTTTTTT
CDR3 protein: CASSWTGREEKLFF

clone size: many
V gene: TRBV4-3
D gene: NA
J gene: TRBJ2-2
CDR3 DNA: TGCGCCAGCAGCTTCAGCGGGGAGCTGTTTTTT
CDR3 protein: CASSFSGELFF

clone size: many
V gene: TRBV5-1
D gene: NA
J gene: TRBJ1-3
CDR3 DNA: TGCGCCAGCAGCCCGTCAGGGGCTACTGGAAACACCATATATTTT
CDR3 protein: CASSPSGATGNTIYF

clone size: NA
V gene: TRBV6-2/TRBV6-3
D gene: TRBD2
J gene: TRBJ2-1
CDR3 DNA: TGTACCAGCAAACGACTAGCGGGGTACAATGAGCAGTTCTTC
CDR3 protein: CTSKRLAGYNEQFF

clone size: NA
V gene: TRBV25-1
D gene: NA
J gene: TRBJ1-6
CDR3 DNA: TGTGCCAGCACCATGGGGGCTGCGAATTCACCCCTCCACTTT
CDR3 protein: CASTMGAANSPLHF

clone size: NA
V gene: TRBV2
D gene: NA
J gene: TRBJ2-3
CDR3 DNA: TGTGCCAGCAGTGATTGGGATACGCAGTATTTT
CDR3 protein: CASSDWDTQYF

clone size: many
V gene: TRBV25-1
D gene: TRBD1
J gene: TRBJ2-7
CDR3 DNA: TGTGCCAGCAGTGAATATGCCCCCGACAGGGGGGGGCAGCAGTACTTC
CDR3 protein: CASSEYAPDRGGQQYF